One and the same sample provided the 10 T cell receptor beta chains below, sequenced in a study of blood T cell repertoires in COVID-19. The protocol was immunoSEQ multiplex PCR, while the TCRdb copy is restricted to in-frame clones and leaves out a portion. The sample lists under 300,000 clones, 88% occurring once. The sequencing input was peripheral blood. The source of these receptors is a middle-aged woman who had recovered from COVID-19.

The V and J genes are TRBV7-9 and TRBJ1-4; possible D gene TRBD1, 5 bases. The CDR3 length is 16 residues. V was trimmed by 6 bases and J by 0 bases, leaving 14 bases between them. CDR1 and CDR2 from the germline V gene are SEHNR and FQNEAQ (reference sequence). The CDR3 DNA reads TGTGCCAGCAGTACACGACAGCATGCAACTAATGAAAAACTGTTTTTT. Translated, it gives CASSTRQHATNEKLFF.

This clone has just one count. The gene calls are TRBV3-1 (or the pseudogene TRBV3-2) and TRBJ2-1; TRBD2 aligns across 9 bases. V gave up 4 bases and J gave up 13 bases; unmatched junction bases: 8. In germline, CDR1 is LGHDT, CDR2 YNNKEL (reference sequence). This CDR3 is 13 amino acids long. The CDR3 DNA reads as TGTGCCAGCAGCCCGCGCGGGAGGGGGGCCCAGTTCTTC. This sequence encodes CASSPRGRGAQFF.

The CDR3 loop reads CSVVLRDTEAFF. The CDR3 bases are TGCAGCGTGGTCCTTCGGGACACTGAAGCTTTCTTT. The J gene is TRBJ1-1, the V gene TRBV29-1; no clear D. The V gene's germline CDR1 is SQVTM and CDR2 ANQGSEA. The CDR3 is made up of 12 amino acids. V dropped 6 bases and J dropped 3 bases, with 11 bases sitting between them.

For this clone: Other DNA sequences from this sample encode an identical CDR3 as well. The CDR3 DNA is TGTGCCACCAGTGACACAGGGGGTGGCAATCAGCCCCAGCATTTT. This sequence encodes CATSDTGGGNQPQHF. This chain uses TRBV24-1 with TRBJ1-5; 8 bases are shared with TRBD1. Germline assignment: CDR1 KGHDR and CDR2 SFDVKD. This CDR3 spans 15 amino acids. J lost 2 bases, V lost 4 bases, and 3 bases had no gene match.

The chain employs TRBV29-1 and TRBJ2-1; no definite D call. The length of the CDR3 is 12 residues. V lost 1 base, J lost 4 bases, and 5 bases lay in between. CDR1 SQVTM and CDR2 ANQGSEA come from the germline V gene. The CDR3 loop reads CSVEGAYNEQFF. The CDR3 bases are TGCAGCGTTGAAGGCGCGTACAATGAGCAGTTCTTC.

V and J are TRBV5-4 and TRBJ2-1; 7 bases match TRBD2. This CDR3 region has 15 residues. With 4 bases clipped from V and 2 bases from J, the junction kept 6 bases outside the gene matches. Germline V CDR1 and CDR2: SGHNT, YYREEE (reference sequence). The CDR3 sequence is CASSPPGLAYNEQFF. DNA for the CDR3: TGTGCCAGCAGCCCACCAGGACTAGCCTACAATGAGCAGTTCTTC.

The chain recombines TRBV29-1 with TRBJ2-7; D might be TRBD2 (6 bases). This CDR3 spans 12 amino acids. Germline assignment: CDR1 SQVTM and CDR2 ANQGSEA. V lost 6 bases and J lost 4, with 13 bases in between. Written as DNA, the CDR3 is TGCAGCGTGGAACGGGACTTTTACGAGCAGTACGTC. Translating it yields CSVERDFYEQYV.

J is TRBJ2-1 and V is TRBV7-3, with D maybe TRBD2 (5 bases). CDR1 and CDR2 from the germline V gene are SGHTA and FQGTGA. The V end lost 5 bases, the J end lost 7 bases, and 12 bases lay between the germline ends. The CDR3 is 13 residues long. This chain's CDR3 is CASSPRQRNEQFF. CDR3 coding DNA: TGTGCCAGCAGCCCACGTCAGCGGAATGAGCAGTTCTTC.

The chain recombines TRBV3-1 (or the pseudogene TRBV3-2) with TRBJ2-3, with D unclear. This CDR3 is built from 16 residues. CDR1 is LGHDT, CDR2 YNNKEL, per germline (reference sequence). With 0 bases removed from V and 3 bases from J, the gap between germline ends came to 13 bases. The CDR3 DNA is TGTGCCAGCAGCCAAGAGGGCCAGGCTGGAACAGATACGCAGTATTTT. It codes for CASSQEGQAGTDTQYF.

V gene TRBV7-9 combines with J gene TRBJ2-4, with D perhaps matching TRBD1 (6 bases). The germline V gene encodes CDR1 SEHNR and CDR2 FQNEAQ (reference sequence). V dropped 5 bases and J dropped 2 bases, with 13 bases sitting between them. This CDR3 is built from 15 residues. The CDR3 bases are TGTGCCAGCAGCCCACAGGGTGCCCCCAAAAACATTCAGTACTTC. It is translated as CASSPQGAPKNIQYF. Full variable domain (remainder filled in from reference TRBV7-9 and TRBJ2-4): DTGVSQNPRHKITKRGQNVTFRCDPISEHNRLYWYRQTLGQGPEFLTYFQNEAQLEKSRLLSDRFSAERPKGSFSTLEIQRTEQGDSAMYLCASSPQGAPKNIQYFGAGTRLSVL.